Sequencing of this T cell receptor beta chain was carried out in a study of metastatic and nonmetastatic thyroid tumors. Study context: Blood and tumor or nodule tissue repertoires from malignant and benign thyroid patients were compared. General study points: Malignant thyroid tumors reportedly had TCR beta diversity that was significantly higher than in benign nodules, in blood and tumor.

Authors' data handling: A distant-metastasis classifier for papillary thyroid cancer was built using CDR3 differences across clinicopathological groups. Using MiXCR, TCRdb re-called clones from the PCR reads. The V and J calls, along with clone size, are taken from TCRdb and not from the paper's own processing. The data show over 55,000 clones, 25% to 35% seen once. Only one count was recorded for this clone. The target antigen is unknown. CDR3 length equals 13 residues. CDR1 SGHRS and CDR2 YFSETQ come from the germline V gene. Trimming left V 4 bases short and J 3 bases short, with 10 bases between. Patients underwent thyroid surgery, and none had received any treatment before it.

The sequence came from a female donor with papillary thyroid cancer or a benign thyroid nodule (not recorded which). Some clones in this sample may be carry-over from other donors' samples. The rearrangement links TRBV5-1 to TRBJ1-2; D may be TRBD1 (5 bases). Material: blood. CDR3 coding DNA: TGCGCCAGCAGCGTAACAGGAGACTATGGCTACACCTTC. It is translated as CASSVTGDYGYTF.